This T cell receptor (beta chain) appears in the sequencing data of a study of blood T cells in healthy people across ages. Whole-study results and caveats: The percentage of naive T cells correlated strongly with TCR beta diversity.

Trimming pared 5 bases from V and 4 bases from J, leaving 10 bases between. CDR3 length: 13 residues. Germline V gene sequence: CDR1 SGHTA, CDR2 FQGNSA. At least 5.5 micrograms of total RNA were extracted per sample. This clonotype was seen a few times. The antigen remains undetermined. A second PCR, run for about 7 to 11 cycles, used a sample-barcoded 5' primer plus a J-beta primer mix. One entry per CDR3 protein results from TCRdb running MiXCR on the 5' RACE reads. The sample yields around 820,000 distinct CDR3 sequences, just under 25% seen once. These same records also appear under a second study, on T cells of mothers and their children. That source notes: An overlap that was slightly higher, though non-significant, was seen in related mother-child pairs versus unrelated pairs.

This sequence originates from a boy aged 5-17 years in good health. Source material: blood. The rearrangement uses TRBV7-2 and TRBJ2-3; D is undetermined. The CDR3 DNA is TGTGCCAGCAGCGACGATCGCCCAGATACGCAGTATTTT. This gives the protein CASSDDRPDTQYF.